This T cell receptor (beta chain) was captured by sequencing in a study of CD8+CD57+ T cells in acquired aplastic anemia. Study-wide context: DNA per sorted CD4+ or CD8+ sample ranged roughly 0.19 to 30 ug, averaging 3.2 ug. Study results and limitations: Patients and controls turned out to have roughly 29 CD8+ CDR3 sequences in common.

Both TCR beta VDJ combination and CDR3 sequence profiling were carried out. Genomic DNA was the template for this profiling. TCRdb independently ran MiXCR on the reads; one entry per CDR3 protein. The sample has roughly 500,000 distinct CDR3 sequences; about a third are singletons. Regarding this clonotype: Its antigen is unidentified.

CDR3 size: 13 residues. With 5 bases removed from V and 3 bases from J, the gap between germline ends came to 11 bases. The germline V gene has CDR1 GTSNPN and CDR2 SVGIG (reference sequence). The patients chosen for sequencing had shown expansion of CD8+CD57+ cells (detected by flow cytometry). This TCR was sampled from a human donor with aplastic anemia. Sequencing used sorted CD4+, CD8+, or CD8+CD57+ T cells (not recorded which) from PBMCs. V gene TRBV30 combines with J gene TRBJ1-5; D gene uncertain. CDR3 DNA: TGTGCCTGGGCTCCGGGCCTCAATCAGCCCCAGCATTTT. It is translated as CAWAPGLNQPQHF.